Below, 4 T cell receptor beta chains from the same sample are listed, as sequenced in a study of identical twins. TCRdb reprocessed the 5' RACE reads via MiXCR and lists one record per CDR3 protein. Of some 730,000 distinct CDR3 sequences in the sample, 18% were seen once. The sample was also reused in another study, on T cells expressing NK-cell markers.

Sequencing input: PBMCs. These receptors were obtained from a woman between 18 and 29 years old in good health.

This chain joins TRBV12-3 or TRBV12-4 and TRBJ2-6; the D is unclear. The CDR3 extends over 15 amino acids. Trimming shortened V by 7 bases and J by 1 base, and 11 bases separated the two germline ends. In nucleotides, the CDR3 is TGTGCCAGCACCAGCGTCAGGTCTGGGGCCAACGTCCTGACTTTC. Protein: CASTSVRSGANVLTF.

The chain links TRBV5-1 to TRBJ2-2; D may be TRBD1 (6 bases). Trimming took off 3 bases at V and 0 bases at J, with 15 bases between the two ends. Per the germline V gene, CDR1 is SGHRS and CDR2 is YFSETQ. CDR3 length: 17 amino acids. The CDR3 spells CASSSLADRPNTGELFF. The CDR3 region has the DNA TGCGCCAGCAGCTCCCTGGCCGACAGGCCGAACACCGGGGAGCTGTTTTTT.

This clonotype turned up a few times. The J gene is TRBJ2-2, the V gene TRBV12-3 or TRBV12-4, with TRBD2 matching 8 bases. CDR3 length: 14 amino acids. After removal of 5 bases from V and 7 bases from J, the junction contained 6 bases not matched to a gene. CDR3 sequence: CASSPSGGRGELFF. DNA of the CDR3: TGTGCCAGCAGTCCCAGCGGGGGTCGCGGGGAGCTGTTTTTT.

The rearrangement joins TRBV7-3 to TRBJ1-6; TRBD1 aligns across 9 bases. J was trimmed by 7 bases and V by 3 bases; bases with no gene match: 1. The germline gives CDR1 SGHTA, CDR2 FQGTGA. CDR3 length: 14 residues. CDR3 sequence (DNA): TGTGCCAGCAGCTTTGGACAGGGGAATTCACCCCTCCACTTT. Translating gives CASSFGQGNSPLHF.